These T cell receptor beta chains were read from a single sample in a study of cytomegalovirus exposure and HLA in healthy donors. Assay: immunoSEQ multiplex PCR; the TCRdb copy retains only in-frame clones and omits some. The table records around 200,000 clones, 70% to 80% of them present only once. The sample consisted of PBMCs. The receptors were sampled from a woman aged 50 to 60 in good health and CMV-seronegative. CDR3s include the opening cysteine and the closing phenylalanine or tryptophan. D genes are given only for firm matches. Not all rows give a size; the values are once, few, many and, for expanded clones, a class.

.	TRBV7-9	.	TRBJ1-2	TGTGCCAGCAGCTTAGGGGCGGGGGCCTTTGGCTACACCTTC	CASSLGAGAFGYTF
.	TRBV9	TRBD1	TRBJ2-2	TGTGCCAGCAGCTTCACCGGGACAGGGAGCTCCGGGGAGCTGTTTTTT	CASSFTGTGSSGELFF
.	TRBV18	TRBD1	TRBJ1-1	TGTGCCAGCTCACCAACAAAGACAGGGCAAGGCACTGAAGCTTTCTTT	CASSPTKTGQGTEAFF
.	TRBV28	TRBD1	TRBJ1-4	TGTGCCAGCACCTTGAGGAGACAGGGTGGTGAAAAACTGTTTTTT	CASTLRRQGGEKLFF
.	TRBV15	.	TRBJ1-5	TGTGCCACCAGCAGAGGAGGCGGCGATCAGCCCCAGCATTTT	CATSRGGGDQPQHF
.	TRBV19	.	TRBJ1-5	TGTGCCAGTAGTATATTTCCTGGGGGGGCGCCCGGCAATCAGCCCCAGCATTTT	CASSIFPGGAPGNQPQHF
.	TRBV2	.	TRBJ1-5	TGTGCCAGCAGTGAAGCGTTACGGGGTTCCCATCAGCCCCAGCATTTT	CASSEALRGSHQPQHF
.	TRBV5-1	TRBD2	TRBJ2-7	TGCGCCAGCAGCTTGGCCACTAGCGGGTTGTCCTACGAGCAGTACTTC	CASSLATSGLSYEQYF
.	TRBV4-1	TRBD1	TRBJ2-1	TGCGCCAGCAGCCCAAACGACAGGGTTTACAATGAGCAGTTCTTC	CASSPNDRVYNEQFF
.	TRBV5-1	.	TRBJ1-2	TGCGCCAGCAGCTTGGGGGGGGACTATGGCTACACCTTC	CASSLGGDYGYTF
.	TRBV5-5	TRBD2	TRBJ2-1	TGTGCCAGCAGCAACGGACTAGCGGGAGGTAGGTCCTACAATGAGCAGTTCTTC	CASSNGLAGGRSYNEQFF
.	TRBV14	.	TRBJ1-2	TGTGCCAGCAGCCAATTCGGGGGCTACACCTTC	CASSQFGGYTF
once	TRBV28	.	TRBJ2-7	TGTGCCAGCAGGTCGGGACACCCATACGAGCAGTACTTC	CASRSGHPYEQYF
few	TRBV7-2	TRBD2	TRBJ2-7	TGTGCCAGCAGCAGAAACGACCCAAGCGGGAGTCAACCCTACGAGCAGTACTTC	CASSRNDPSGSQPYEQYF
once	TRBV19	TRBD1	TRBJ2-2	TGTGCCAGTAGTATACCCTGGACAGGGAACACCGGGGAGCTGTTTTTT	CASSIPWTGNTGELFF
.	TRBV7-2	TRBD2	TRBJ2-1	TGTGCCAGCAGGGACCGGGGGGGGGCCTACAATGAGCAGTTCTTC	CASRDRGGAYNEQFF
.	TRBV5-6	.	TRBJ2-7	TGTGCCAGCAGCTTGGCCCCCAGGGACGAGCAGTACTTC	CASSLAPRDEQYF
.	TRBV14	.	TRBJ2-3	TGTGCCAGCAGCCAGGGGGGTGGATTAATCCTCACAGATACGCAGTATTTT	CASSQGGGLILTDTQYF
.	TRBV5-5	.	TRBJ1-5	TGTGCCAGCAGCTTGGCCGCGGGGGAAAATCAGCCCCAGCATTTT	CASSLAAGENQPQHF
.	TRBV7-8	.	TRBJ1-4	TGTGCCAGCAGCTTAAACCAGGGGTTAAAGGAAAAACTGTTTTTT	CASSLNQGLKEKLFF
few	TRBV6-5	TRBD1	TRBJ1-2	TGTGCCAGCAGTTACTTTAAACAGGGGGCGAACTATGGCTACACCTTC	CASSYFKQGANYGYTF
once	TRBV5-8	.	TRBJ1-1	TGTGCCAGCAGCTTGGTCAGGGGAAGACGCCCTGAAGCTTTCTTT	CASSLVRGRRPEAFF
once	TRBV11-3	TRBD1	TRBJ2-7	TGTGCCAGCAGCTTGACCGGGACAGGGCCCGAGCAGTACTTC	CASSLTGTGPEQYF
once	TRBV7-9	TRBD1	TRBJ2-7	TGTGCCAGCAGCCTAGCTTTAAGGGACAGAGGTCGTAGCGAGCAGTACTTC	CASSLALRDRGRSEQYF
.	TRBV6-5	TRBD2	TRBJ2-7	TGTGCCAGCAGTTACTCCGCTAGCGGGAGTCAGCAGCAGTACTTC	CASSYSASGSQQQYF
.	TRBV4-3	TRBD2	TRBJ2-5	TGCGCCAGCAGCCAGGTACCCTCGGGACTAGCGGGGGGACCCGACCAAGAGACCCAGTACTTC	CASSQVPSGLAGGPDQETQYF
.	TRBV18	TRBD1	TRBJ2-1	TGTGCCAGCTCCTCCGGGACAGTTCTCAATGAGCAGTTCTTC	CASSSGTVLNEQFF
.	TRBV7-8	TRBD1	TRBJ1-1	TGTGCCAGCAGCTTAGGACAGGGGAACACTGAAGCTTTCTTT	CASSLGQGNTEAFF
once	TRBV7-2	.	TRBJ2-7	TGTGCCAGCGGCCATACAAACGGGGAGCAGTACTTC	CASGHTNGEQYF
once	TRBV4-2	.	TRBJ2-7	TGTGCCAGCAGCCAAGGGATAGCAGCTGGGGGCGGGCACGAGCAGTACTTC	CASSQGIAAGGGHEQYF
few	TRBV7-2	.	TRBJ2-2	TGTGCCAGCAGCTTAGCCCCTCCCGGGGAGCTGTTTTTT	CASSLAPPGELFF
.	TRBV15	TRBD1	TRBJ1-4	TGTGCCACCAGCAGTCACGGACAGGTCCCTAATGAAAAACTGTTTTTT	CATSSHGQVPNEKLFF
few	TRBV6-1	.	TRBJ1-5	TGTGCCAGTCGCCTGGAGAGAAATAGCAATCAGCCCCAGCATTTT	CASRLERNSNQPQHF
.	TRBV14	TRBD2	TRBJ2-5	TGTGCCAGCAGGCGAGGTCGGACTAGCGGGAGCGGGGAGACCCAGTACTTC	CASRRGRTSGSGETQYF